This passage covers 11 T cell receptor beta chains from one sample sequenced in a study of blood T cell repertoires in COVID-19. Produced via immunoSEQ multiplex PCR; TCRdb's table is partial and in-frame only. The profile covers 200,000 to 300,000 clones, with roughly 90% appearing a single time and approximately 2% taken by the ten largest. The sequencing sample was made of peripheral blood. The receptors were sampled from a man aged 25-45 years with active or convalescent COVID-19.

V and J are TRBV12-3 or TRBV12-4 and TRBJ2-7; the match to TRBD1 covers 9 bases. The junction had 4 bases not matched to a gene; V was cut back by 5 bases and J by 5 bases. This CDR3 has 13 amino acids. Here the CDR3 reads CASSDRGVDEQYF. The CDR3 nucleotides read TGTGCCAGCAGTGACAGGGGGGTCGACGAGCAGTACTTC.

The V and J genes are TRBV11-2 and TRBJ2-7; possibly TRBD1 for D (5 bases). The CDR3 runs 14 residues. V was pared by 1 base and J by 5 bases, with 12 bases between. Germline CDR1 reads SGHAT; CDR2 reads FQNNGV. The CDR3 region has the DNA TGTGCCAGCAGCTTAGCCCAGGGAAACCACGAGCAGTACTTC. This sequence encodes CASSLAQGNHEQYF.

This chain uses TRBV5-1 with TRBJ2-4; TRBD1 matches at 7 bases. J was trimmed by 2 bases and V by 0 bases; bases with no gene match: 14. Germline V lookup: CDR1 SGHRS, CDR2 YFSETQ. The CDR3 extends over 19 amino acids. The CDR3 reads CASSLDTTGVRGPKNIQYF. CDR3 bases: TGCGCCAGCAGCTTGGATACCACAGGCGTAAGGGGGCCCAAAAACATTCAGTACTTC.

The chain joins TRBV7-9 to TRBJ2-1, with 15 bases fitting TRBD2. The CDR3 loop spans 19 amino acids. Germline CDR1 and CDR2: SEHNR and FQNEAQ (reference sequence). J lost 5 bases, V lost 3 bases, and 11 bases had no gene match. CDR3 coding DNA: TGTGCCAGCAGCTTCGAATCCGGGACTAGCGGGGGGATCCACAATGAGCAGTTCTTC. It encodes CASSFESGTSGGIHNEQFF.

The chain is built from TRBV28 and TRBJ2-1, with TRBD2 matching 7 bases. Germline V gene data show CDR1 as MDHEN and CDR2 as SYDVKM. Trimming removed 3 bases from V and 3 bases from J; junction bases left unmatched: 2. The CDR3 is 14 residues long. DNA of the CDR3: TGTGCCAGCAGTTTTGCGGGGGACTACAATGAGCAGTTCTTC. This sequence encodes CASSFAGDYNEQFF.

The chain recombines TRBV6-1 with TRBJ1-5; tentative D call: TRBD1 (6 bases). CDR1 is MNHNS and CDR2 is SASEGT in the germline V gene. The CDR3 is 14 residues long. V was clipped by 3 bases and J by 5 bases, with 11 bases between them. For the CDR3, the DNA is TGTGCCAGCAGTGATTTGGGGGCCTATCAGCCCCAGCATTTT. The encoded protein is CASSDLGAYQPQHF.

This clone has only one observation. The chain couples TRBV10-3 to TRBJ2-7; 9 bases are a match to TRBD1. This CDR3 comprises 13 residues. The V segment lost 6 bases and the J segment 4 bases; nucleotides outside the gene matches: 4. Germline assignment: CDR1 ENHRY and CDR2 SYGVKD. CDR3 bases: TGTGCCATCAGAGAGGACAGGGGTTACGAGCAGTACTTC. Translation: CAIREDRGYEQYF.

The J gene is TRBJ1-4, the V gene TRBV18; tentative D call: TRBD1 (5 bases). The CDR3 length is 15 residues. V lost 2 bases and J lost 7, with 14 bases in between. The V gene's germline CDR1 is KGHSH and CDR2 LQKENI. The CDR3 nucleotides read TGTGCCAGCTCACCATCGGGGGATAGGAGTGAAAAACTGTTTTTT. Translating gives CASSPSGDRSEKLFF.

The chain couples TRBV12-2 to TRBJ1-3; the DNA was not used to check the table's D call, TRBD1. TRBV12-2 is an annotated pseudogene. The length of the CDR3 is 19 residues. The CDR3 reads CASRLGVDRGEPSGNTIYF. CDR3 bases: TGTGCAAGTCGCTTAGGGGTCGACAGGGGGGAACCATCTGGAAACACCATATATTTT.

The rearrangement uses TRBV7-9 and TRBJ2-3; 11 nucleotides line up with TRBD1. V gave up 5 bases and J gave up 2 bases; unmatched junction bases: 6. The CDR3 extends over 16 amino acids. Germline V gives CDR1 SEHNR, CDR2 FQNEAQ (reference sequence). The CDR3 spells CASSRMGQGVTDTQYF. CDR3 bases: TGTGCCAGCAGCCGAATGGGACAGGGGGTCACAGATACGCAGTATTTT.

The chain has TRBV29-1 and TRBJ1-2; perhaps TRBD1 as D (6 bases). The CDR3 is 13 residues long. Looked up from germline, CDR1 is SQVTM and CDR2 is ANQGSEA. V lost 7 bases, J lost 4 bases, and 16 bases lay in between. The DNA of the CDR3 is TGCAGCGCCCCCGTGGGGGCCCCCTATGGCTACACCTTC. Translating gives CSAPVGAPYGYTF.